A single sample is the source of the 30 T cell receptor beta chains below, sequenced in a study of shared clonotypes between healthy human individuals. Data came from immunoSEQ multiplex PCR; TCRdb stores just in-frame clones and leaves some out. The sample shows approximately 2.1 million clones, approximately 93% of them seen only once. Material for sequencing was naive CD4+ T cells from PBMCs. Stated subset: CD45RA+ positively selected. The receptor set was obtained from a man between 18 and 35 years old in good health. Some clones in this sample may be carry-over from other donors' samples.

This chain joins TRBV25-1 and TRBJ2-1; tentatively, D is TRBD2 (6 bases). The CDR3 loop spans 14 amino acids. Germline-derived CDR1 and CDR2 are MGHDK and SYGVNS. Between the trimmed V and J ends, which lost 8 bases and 9 bases, there was a span of 20 bases. The CDR3 region is CASLSKEGLGEQFF. The CDR3 DNA follows: TGTGCCAGCCTCTCCAAGGAGGGGTTAGGTGAGCAGTTCTTC.

The gene calls are TRBV28 and TRBJ2-3; 8 bases are a match to TRBD2. The germline V gene has CDR1 MDHEN and CDR2 SYDVKM. Trimming took 4 bases from V and 0 from J; bases not matched to a gene: 6. This CDR3 has 16 amino acids. CDR3 sequence reads: CASSYSLAESTDTQYF. The DNA of the CDR3 is TGTGCCAGCAGTTATTCACTAGCGGAGAGCACAGATACGCAGTATTTT.

About this clone itself: Other DNA sequences in the sample encode the same CDR3. This chain connects TRBV9 to TRBJ2-7, with TRBD2 matching over 9 bases. The germline V gene encodes CDR1 SGDLS and CDR2 YYNGEE. CDR3 length equals 15 residues. J gave up 3 bases and V 4 bases, and 8 bases lay outside the gene matches. CDR3: CASSPRSGSSYEQYF. CDR3 nucleotide sequence: TGTGCCAGCAGCCCCCGTAGCGGGAGTAGCTACGAGCAGTACTTC.

This clone appeared a single time. This chain uses TRBV15 with TRBJ2-7; 7 bases fit TRBD1. The CDR3 contains 15 residues. Germline lookup yields CDR1 LNHNV and CDR2 YYDKDF (reference sequence). Trimming took 5 bases from V and 2 from J; bases not matched to a gene: 9. The CDR3 coding sequence is TGTGCCACCAGCCCGCCGGGACAGAAAACCTACGAGCAGTACTTC. It specifies CATSPPGQKTYEQYF.

The genes are TRBV6-5 and TRBJ2-3; TRBD1 might be the D (6 bases). The CDR3 sequence is 14 residues long. Germline V gene sequence: CDR1 MNHEY, CDR2 SVGAGI. V lost 7 bases to trimming and J lost 2 bases, with 13 bases between them. Here the CDR3 reads CASTQGHPTDTQYF. The CDR3, as DNA: TGTGCCAGCACCCAGGGACACCCCACAGATACGCAGTATTTT.

The chain uses TRBV27 and TRBJ1-1; D is perhaps TRBD1 (5 bases). The V end was cut by 5 bases, the J end by 7 bases, with 26 bases between. The germline CDR1 and CDR2 sequences are MNHEY and SMNVEV (reference sequence). CDR3 length: 17 residues. CDR3 in amino acids: CASSAGTGTANRLEAFF. The CDR3 DNA sequence: TGTGCCAGCAGTGCCGGAACCGGGACCGCAAACCGCCTTGAAGCTTTCTTT.

This chain uses TRBV7-6 with TRBJ1-3; TRBD1 matches 7 bases. Germline lookup yields CDR1 SGHVS and CDR2 FNYEAQ. The CDR3 loop spans 17 amino acids. The V gene end was trimmed by 5 bases and the J gene end by 0 bases; junction bases not matched to a gene: 10. The CDR3 coding sequence is TGTGCCAGCAGCCCGCGACAGGGTCCCCTCTCTGGAAACACCATATATTTT. It encodes CASSPRQGPLSGNTIYF. The full variable domain, completed using reference TRBV7-6 and TRBJ1-3, is GAGVSQSPRYKVTKRGQDVALRCDPISGHVSLYWYRQALGQGPEFLTYFNYEAQQDKSGLPNDRFSAERPEGSISTLTIQRTEQRDSAMYRCASSPRQGPLSGNTIYFGEGSWLTVV.

The sample holds a few counts of this clone. The chain has TRBV7-2 and TRBJ1-1; D not resolved. The CDR3 is 14 amino acids. Trimming took 1 base from V and 4 from J, leaving 10 bases between them. Per the germline V gene, CDR1 is SGHTA and CDR2 is FQGNSA. The CDR3 spells CASSLDLGRTEAFF. The DNA for the CDR3 is TGTGCCAGCAGCTTAGATCTTGGACGCACTGAAGCTTTCTTT. Complete variable domain (other parts from reference TRBV7-2 and TRBJ1-1): GAGVSQSPSNKVTEKGKDVELRCDPISGHTALYWYRQSLGQGLEFLIYFQGNSAPDKSGLPSDRFSAERTGGSVSTLTIQRTQQEDSAVYLCASSLDLGRTEAFFGQGTRLTVV.

Points on this clone: This sample also contains other DNA sequences that code for the same CDR3. The chain recombines TRBV28 with TRBJ2-7, with a tentative D call TRBD2 (5 bases). Germline V gene lookup returns CDR1 MDHEN and CDR2 SYDVKM. The CDR3 totals 12 residues. The V end lost 8 bases, the J end lost 4 bases, and 12 bases lay between the germline ends. The CDR3 bases are TGTGCCAGCGGGAGCAGACCTTACGAGCAGTACTTC. This codes for CASGSRPYEQYF.

The chain uses TRBV6-4 and TRBJ1-1, with 8 bases that match TRBD1. The germline gives CDR1 MRHNA, CDR2 SNTAGT. V lost 5 bases and J lost 1; bases outside the gene matches: 3. The CDR3 covers 14 residues. The CDR3: CASSRTGGNTEAFF. The CDR3 nucleotides read TGTGCCAGCAGTCGCACAGGGGGGAACACTGAAGCTTTCTTT.

The CDR3 DNA reads as TGTGCCAGCAGCTTAACTAGTGGGGCCCCGAACACCGGGGAGCTGTTTTTT. The encoded protein is CASSLTSGAPNTGELFF. The chain is built from TRBV7-3 and TRBJ2-2, with a tentative D call TRBD1 (5 bases). Germline CDR1 SGHTA, CDR2 FQGTGA. This CDR3 has 17 amino acids. V was trimmed by 0 bases and J by 0 bases, leaving 11 bases between them.

V gene TRBV29-1 combines with J gene TRBJ2-7; 9 bases are a match to TRBD1. Germline lookup yields CDR1 SQVTM and CDR2 ANQGSEA. The CDR3 length is 13 residues. Trimming at V came to 7 bases and at J to 4 bases, leaving 8 bases not matched to a gene. The CDR3, as DNA: TGCAGCGCCACCTGGACAGGGGCGTACGAGCAGTACTTC. Encoded protein: CSATWTGAYEQYF.

This clone was observed a single time. Other nucleotide sequences in the sample specify the same CDR3. The chain couples TRBV27 to TRBJ2-1, with D possibly TRBD2 on 5 matching bases. Germline V lookup: CDR1 MNHEY, CDR2 SMNVEV (reference sequence). Trimming pared 3 bases from V and 0 bases from J, leaving 6 bases between. This CDR3 spans 14 amino acids. DNA for the CDR3: TGTGCCAGCAGTTTGGAGGCCTCCTACAATGAGCAGTTCTTC. Translation: CASSLEASYNEQFF.

This chain connects TRBV7-2 to TRBJ2-7, with 7 bases fitting TRBD1. The CDR3 length is 13 residues. V shed 7 bases, J shed 1 base, and the junction held 4 bases outside the gene matches. Germline V gives CDR1 SGHTA, CDR2 FQGNSA. The CDR3 sequence is CASTPDRSYEQYF. The CDR3 DNA reads TGTGCCAGCACCCCGGACAGGTCCTACGAGCAGTACTTC.

Only one count was recorded for this clone. The same CDR3 can be traced to other DNA sequences in this sample. The chain joins TRBV5-1 to TRBJ2-7; 9 nucleotides match TRBD1. The CDR3 length is 14 residues. CDR1 SGHRS and CDR2 YFSETQ come from the germline V gene. V trimming: 3 bases; J trimming: 2 bases; junction bases outside the gene matches: 3. CDR3 sequence reads: CASSSRQGAYEQYF. Written as DNA, the CDR3 is TGCGCCAGCAGCTCGCGACAGGGGGCCTACGAGCAGTACTTC.

About this clone: The junction departs from the called germline gene at one end, perhaps through a read error. In DNA, the CDR3 is TGTGCCATCACTGAGTCGCAGGACAAAACCGAAGCTTTCTTT. Its protein is CAITESQDKTEAFF. The chain carries TRBV10-3 and TRBJ1-1, with D perhaps TRBD1 (5 bases). Germline V gene data show CDR1 as ENHRY and CDR2 as SYGVKD. The CDR3 has 14 amino acids.

This chain uses TRBV5-1 with TRBJ1-2; D might be TRBD1 (5 bases). Deletions cut 4 bases from V and 4 bases from J, with 11 bases between. CDR3 size: 13 residues. From germline, CDR1 is SGHRS and CDR2 YFSETQ. The CDR3 DNA follows: TGCGCCAGCAGCGCCGACAGCGTCTATGGCTACACCTTC. Translation: CASSADSVYGYTF.

The chain links TRBV27 to TRBJ2-5; the match to TRBD2 covers 8 bases. CDR1 and CDR2 (germline): MNHEY, SMNVEV (reference sequence). This CDR3 has 17 residues. J gave up 9 bases and V 5 bases, and 20 bases lay outside the gene matches. The CDR3 here is CASSPSDAGGPLEAQYF. The CDR3 DNA follows: TGTGCCAGCAGTCCGTCAGACGCGGGAGGCCCCCTCGAGGCCCAGTACTTC.

This sequence joins TRBV15 and TRBJ1-2, with D unresolved. From germline, CDR1 is LNHNV and CDR2 YYDKDF (reference sequence). The CDR3 consists of 13 residues. The ends were cut back, 4 bases at V and 3 bases at J, with 9 bases in the middle. This CDR3 is CATSTGLDYGYTF. CDR3 DNA sequence: TGTGCCACCAGCACTGGGCTCGACTATGGCTACACCTTC.

The rearrangement links TRBV18 to TRBJ2-3, with D possibly matching TRBD2 (7 bases). V dropped 6 bases and J dropped 7 bases, with 17 bases sitting between them. Germline values: CDR1 KGHSH, CDR2 LQKENI. The CDR3 sequence is 14 residues long. The CDR3 DNA reads as TGTGCCAGCTCCCCGAGGGGGGGCAGGAATACGCAGTATTTT. Protein sequence: CASSPRGGRNTQYF.

The chain carries TRBV5-1 and TRBJ2-5; the match to TRBD1 covers 7 bases. This CDR3 comprises 14 residues. J gave up 5 bases and V 4 bases, and 8 bases lay outside the gene matches. Germline assignment: CDR1 SGHRS and CDR2 YFSETQ. The CDR3 loop is CASSARQGPETQYF. In nucleotides, the CDR3 is TGCGCCAGCAGCGCGAGACAGGGACCTGAGACCCAGTACTTC.

This chain's CDR3 is CASLGFDRGSATQYF. CDR3 DNA sequence: TGTGCCAGCCTTGGGTTTGACAGGGGGTCCGCGACCCAGTACTTC. The J gene is TRBJ2-5, the V gene TRBV28, with 9 bases lining up with TRBD1. CDR1 and CDR2 from the germline V gene are MDHEN and SYDVKM. Germline trimming cut 8 bases from V and 7 bases from J; bases unmatched to any gene: 14. This CDR3 region has 15 residues. Full variable domain (missing parts from reference TRBV28 and TRBJ2-5): DVKVTQSSRYLVKRTGEKVFLECVQDMDHENMFWYRQDPGLGLRLIYFSYDVKMKEKGDIPEGYSVSREKKERFSLILESASTNQTSMYLCASLGFDRGSATQYFGPGTRLLVL.

The chain is built from TRBV27 and TRBJ2-7; 15 bases are shared with TRBD2. The CDR3 covers 18 residues. J gave up 2 bases and V 6 bases, and 11 bases lay outside the gene matches. From germline, CDR1 is MNHEY and CDR2 SMNVEV (reference sequence). The CDR3 region has the DNA TGTGCCAGCAGACGAACGGGACTAGCGGGAGGCCCTCCCTACGAGCAGTACTTC. Protein sequence: CASRRTGLAGGPPYEQYF.

The rearrangement uses TRBV9 and TRBJ1-3; tentative D call: TRBD1 (6 bases). Germline CDR1 SGDLS, CDR2 YYNGEE. Trimming shortened V by 7 bases and J by 3 bases, and 17 bases separated the two germline ends. This CDR3 contains 15 residues. The CDR3 nucleotides read TGTGCCAGCTCCCGGGGGCCAGGGGTTGGAAACACCATATATTTT. Amino acids: CASSRGPGVGNTIYF.

The DNA for the CDR3 is TGTGCCATCAGTCTGACGGGACAGGGTATGGAGACCCAGTACTTC. Protein product: CAISLTGQGMETQYF. The chain recombines TRBV10-3 with TRBJ2-5, with 9 bases aligning to TRBD1. This CDR3 is built from 15 residues. Germline V gene data show CDR1 as ENHRY and CDR2 as SYGVKD. V dropped 5 bases and J dropped 5; count of bases not matched to a gene: 9.

This clone showed up just a few times. This chain connects TRBV5-6 to TRBJ1-2; D remains unclear. The CDR3 totals 14 residues. CDR1 and CDR2 from the germline V gene are SGHDT and YYEEEE. The V and J ends lost 2 bases and 4 bases respectively, with 12 bases between them. This CDR3 reads CASSFREQSYGYTF. CDR3 DNA: TGTGCCAGCAGCTTTCGAGAACAGTCCTATGGCTACACCTTC.

The chain employs TRBV6-4 and TRBJ1-4; 7 nucleotides line up with TRBD1. The V gene end was trimmed by 8 bases and the J gene end by 6 bases; junction bases not matched to a gene: 15. The CDR3 spans 16 residues. Germline CDR1 MRHNA, CDR2 SNTAGT. CDR3 protein: CASEPGTGGGDEKLFF. The CDR3 DNA reads as TGTGCCAGCGAGCCGGGCACGGGAGGGGGCGATGAAAAACTGTTTTTT.

V gene TRBV9 combines with J gene TRBJ2-7, with 13 bases matching TRBD2. Germline values: CDR1 SGDLS, CDR2 YYNGEE. Trimming at V came to 4 bases and at J to 6 bases, leaving 10 bases not matched to a gene. The length of the CDR3 is 16 residues. CDR3 in DNA: TGTGCCAGCAGCCCCTCGTCGGGACTAGCGGGACTCGAGCAGTACTTC. This codes for CASSPSSGLAGLEQYF. The complete variable domain, with remaining parts taken from reference TRBV9 and TRBJ2-7, reads DSGVTQTPKHLITATGQRVTLRCSPRSGDLSVYWYQQSLDQGLQFLIQYYNGEERAKGNILERFSAQQFPDLHSELNLSSLELGDSALYFCASSPSSGLAGLEQYFGPGTRLTVT.

J is TRBJ2-2 and V is TRBV18; D may be TRBD1 (6 bases). Trimming cost V 6 bases and J 4 bases, with 18 bases left between them. This CDR3 is 16 amino acids long. Germline V CDR1 and CDR2: KGHSH, LQKENI. In DNA form, the CDR3 reads TGTGCCAGCTCCACGCGGCAGGGGACGGTCACCGGGGAGCTGTTTTTT. This sequence encodes CASSTRQGTVTGELFF.

This chain links TRBV4-2 with TRBJ2-3, with TRBD1 as a possible D gene (6 bases). CDR1 and CDR2 (germline): LGHNA, YNFKEQ. This CDR3 spans 16 amino acids. V gave up 1 base and J gave up 0 bases, with 11 bases separating them. The CDR3 DNA sequence: TGTGCCAGCAGCCAAGCCCCAGGGGCTAGCACAGATACGCAGTATTTT. Translated: CASSQAPGASTDTQYF.